The clone carrying this TCR beta chain was found a few times. The CDR3 is made up of 12 amino acids. Per the germline V gene, CDR1 is SGHRS and CDR2 is YFSETQ. With 5 bases removed from V and 2 bases from J, the gap between germline ends came to 6 bases. The data are from a study of T cells after yellow fever vaccination. Via MiXCR, TCRdb re-called the 5' RACE reads, giving one row per CDR3 protein. The data contain 350,000 to 550,000 distinct CDR3 sequences, around 19% of them seen just once; the ten biggest clones take up 15% to 20%. This TCR was recovered from a man aged 18 to 35 who received the YFV17D yellow fever vaccine. This sequence joins TRBV5-1 and TRBJ2-3; no definite D call. This sample comprised PBMCs, obtained before the yellow fever booster vaccination. The CDR3 region has the DNA TGCGCCAGCAGAAGTGACACAGATACGCAGTATTTT. Translating it yields CASRSDTDTQYF.